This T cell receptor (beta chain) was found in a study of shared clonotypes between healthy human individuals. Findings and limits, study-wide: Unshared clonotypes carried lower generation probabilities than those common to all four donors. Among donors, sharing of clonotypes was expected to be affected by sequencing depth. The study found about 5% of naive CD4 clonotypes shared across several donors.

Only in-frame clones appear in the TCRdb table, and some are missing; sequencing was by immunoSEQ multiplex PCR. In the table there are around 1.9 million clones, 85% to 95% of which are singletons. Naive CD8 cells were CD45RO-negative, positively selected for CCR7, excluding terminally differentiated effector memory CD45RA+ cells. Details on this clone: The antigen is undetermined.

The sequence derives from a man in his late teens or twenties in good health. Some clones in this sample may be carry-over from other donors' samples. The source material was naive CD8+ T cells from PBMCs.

The CDR3 nucleotides are TGTGCCTGGAGTGCCGGCCAGGGCCTCGAGCAGTTCTTC. Translated, it gives CAWSAGQGLEQFF. The chain has TRBV30 and TRBJ2-1, with D perhaps matching TRBD1 (5 bases). The germline V and J ends were trimmed by 1 base and 10 bases, with 14 bases remaining between them. The CDR3 runs 13 residues. The germline V gene encodes CDR1 GTSNPN and CDR2 SVGIG (reference sequence).